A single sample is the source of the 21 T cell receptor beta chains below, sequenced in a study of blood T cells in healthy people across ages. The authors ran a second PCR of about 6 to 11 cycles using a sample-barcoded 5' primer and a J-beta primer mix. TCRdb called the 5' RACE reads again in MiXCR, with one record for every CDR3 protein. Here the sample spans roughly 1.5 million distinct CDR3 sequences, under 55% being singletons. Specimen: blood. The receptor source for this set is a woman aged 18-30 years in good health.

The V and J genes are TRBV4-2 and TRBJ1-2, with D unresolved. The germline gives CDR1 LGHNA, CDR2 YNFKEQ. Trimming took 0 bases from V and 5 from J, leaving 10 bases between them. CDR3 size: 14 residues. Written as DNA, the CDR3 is TGTGCCAGCAGCCAAGACTTCTCGGGATATGGCTACACCTTC. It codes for CASSQDFSGYGYTF.

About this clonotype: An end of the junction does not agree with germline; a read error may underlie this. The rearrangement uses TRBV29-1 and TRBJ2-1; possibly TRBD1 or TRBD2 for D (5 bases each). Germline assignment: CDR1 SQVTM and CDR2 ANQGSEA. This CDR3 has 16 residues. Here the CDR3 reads CSVEPRAEVNLNGQFF. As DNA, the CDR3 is TGCAGCGTTGAGCCCAGGGCGGAGGTAAACCTTAATGGGCAGTTCTTC.

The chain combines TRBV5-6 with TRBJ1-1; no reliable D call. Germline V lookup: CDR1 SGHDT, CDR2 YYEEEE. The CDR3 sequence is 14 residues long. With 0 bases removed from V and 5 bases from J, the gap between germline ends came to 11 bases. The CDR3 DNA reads TGTGCCAGCAGCTTGGGGGTGGCGGTAACTGAAGCTTTCTTT. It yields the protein CASSLGVAVTEAFF.

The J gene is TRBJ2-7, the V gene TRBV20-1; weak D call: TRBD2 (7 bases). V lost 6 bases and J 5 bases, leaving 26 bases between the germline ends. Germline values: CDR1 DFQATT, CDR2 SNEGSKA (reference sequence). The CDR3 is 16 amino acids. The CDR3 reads CSATARGPSGFHEQYF. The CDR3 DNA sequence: TGCAGTGCAACCGCCCGGGGGCCTAGCGGTTTCCACGAGCAGTACTTC.

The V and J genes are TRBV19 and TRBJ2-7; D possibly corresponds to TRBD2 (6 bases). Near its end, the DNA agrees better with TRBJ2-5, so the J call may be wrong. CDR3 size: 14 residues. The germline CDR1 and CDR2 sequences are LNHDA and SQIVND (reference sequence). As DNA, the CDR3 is TGTGCCACCGGGAGACTAGGGTTTGAGGAGACCCAGTACTTC. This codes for CATGRLGFEETQYF.

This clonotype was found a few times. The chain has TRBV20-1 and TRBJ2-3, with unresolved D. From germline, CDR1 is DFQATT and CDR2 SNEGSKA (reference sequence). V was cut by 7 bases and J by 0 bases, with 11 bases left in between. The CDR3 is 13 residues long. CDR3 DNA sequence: TGCAGTGATACCGGAGTCAGCACAGATACGCAGTATTTT. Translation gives CSDTGVSTDTQYF.

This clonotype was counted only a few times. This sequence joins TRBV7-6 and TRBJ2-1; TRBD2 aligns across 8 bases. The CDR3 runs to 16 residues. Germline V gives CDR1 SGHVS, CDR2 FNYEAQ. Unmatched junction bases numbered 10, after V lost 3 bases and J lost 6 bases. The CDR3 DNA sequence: TGTGCCAGCAGCTTCTGGGTAGCGGGGCCTGGCAATGAGCAGTTCTTC. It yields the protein CASSFWVAGPGNEQFF.

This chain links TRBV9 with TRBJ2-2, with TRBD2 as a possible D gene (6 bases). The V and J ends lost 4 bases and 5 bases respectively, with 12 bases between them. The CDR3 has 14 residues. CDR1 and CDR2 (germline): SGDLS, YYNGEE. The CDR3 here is CASSSGVLTGELFF. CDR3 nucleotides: TGTGCCAGCAGCTCGGGGGTTTTAACCGGGGAGCTGTTTTTT.

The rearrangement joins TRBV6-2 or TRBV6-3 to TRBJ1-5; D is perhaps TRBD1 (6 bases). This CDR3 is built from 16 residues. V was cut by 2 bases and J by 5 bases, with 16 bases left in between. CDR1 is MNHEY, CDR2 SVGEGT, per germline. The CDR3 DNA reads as TGTGCCAGCAGTTACCCACTCGACAGGATTGATCAGCCCCAGCATTTT. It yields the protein CASSYPLDRIDQPQHF.

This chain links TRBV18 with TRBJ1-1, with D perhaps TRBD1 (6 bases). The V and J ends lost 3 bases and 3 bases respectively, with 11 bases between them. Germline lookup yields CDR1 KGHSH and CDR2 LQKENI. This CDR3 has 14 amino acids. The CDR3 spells CASSPYREYTEAFF. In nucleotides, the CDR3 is TGTGCCAGCTCACCCTACAGGGAATACACTGAAGCTTTCTTT.

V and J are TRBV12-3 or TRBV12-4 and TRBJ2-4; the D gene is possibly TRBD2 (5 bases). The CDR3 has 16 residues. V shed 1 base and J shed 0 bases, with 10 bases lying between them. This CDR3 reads CASSLGGVLAKNIQYF. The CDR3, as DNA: TGTGCCAGCAGTTTAGGGGGAGTGTTAGCCAAAAACATTCAGTACTTC.

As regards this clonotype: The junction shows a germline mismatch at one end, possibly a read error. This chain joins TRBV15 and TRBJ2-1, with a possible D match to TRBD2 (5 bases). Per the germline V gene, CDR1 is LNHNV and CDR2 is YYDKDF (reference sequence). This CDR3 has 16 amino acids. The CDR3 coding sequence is TGTGCCACCAGCAGTTTCCCGCTGAGCTCCTACAATGAGCGGTACTTC. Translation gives CATSSFPLSSYNERYF.

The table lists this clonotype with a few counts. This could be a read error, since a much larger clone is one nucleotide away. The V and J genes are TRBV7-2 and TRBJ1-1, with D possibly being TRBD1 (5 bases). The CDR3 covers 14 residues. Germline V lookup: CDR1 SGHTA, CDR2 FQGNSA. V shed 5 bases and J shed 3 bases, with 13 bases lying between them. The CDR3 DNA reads TGTGCCAGCAGCGTTGGCCAGGGTCACACTGAAGCTTTCTTT. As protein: CASSVGQGHTEAFF.

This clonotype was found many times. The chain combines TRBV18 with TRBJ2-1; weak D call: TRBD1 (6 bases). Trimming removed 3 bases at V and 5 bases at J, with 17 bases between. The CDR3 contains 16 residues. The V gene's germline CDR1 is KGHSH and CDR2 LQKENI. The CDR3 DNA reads TGTGCCAGCTCACCTTTCACAGGGCGCCCGGACAATGAGCAGTTCTTC. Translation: CASSPFTGRPDNEQFF.

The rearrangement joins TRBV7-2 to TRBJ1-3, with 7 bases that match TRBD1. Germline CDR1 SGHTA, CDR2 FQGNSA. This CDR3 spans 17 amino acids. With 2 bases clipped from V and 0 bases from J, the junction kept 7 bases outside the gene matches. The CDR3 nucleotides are TGTGCCAGCAGCTTACAGACAGGGTCGACCTCTGGAAACACCATATATTTT. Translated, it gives CASSLQTGSTSGNTIYF.

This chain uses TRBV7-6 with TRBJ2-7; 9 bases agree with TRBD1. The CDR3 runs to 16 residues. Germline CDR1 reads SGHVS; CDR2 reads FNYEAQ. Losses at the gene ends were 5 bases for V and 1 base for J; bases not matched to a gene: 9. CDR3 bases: TGTGCCAGCAGCGGCGCGGGACAGGGTGTTTCCTACGAGCAGTACTTC. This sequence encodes CASSGAGQGVSYEQYF.

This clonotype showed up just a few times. The CDR3: CASSQTAERPYEQYF. The CDR3 DNA reads TGCGCCAGCAGTCAGACAGCGGAACGACCTTACGAGCAGTACTTC. The chain combines TRBV23-1 with TRBJ2-7; D is possibly TRBD1 or TRBD2 (5 bases each). TRBV23-1 is designated an ORF whose function remains uncertain. The CDR3 contains 15 residues. V gave up 3 bases and J gave up 4 bases, with 16 bases separating them.

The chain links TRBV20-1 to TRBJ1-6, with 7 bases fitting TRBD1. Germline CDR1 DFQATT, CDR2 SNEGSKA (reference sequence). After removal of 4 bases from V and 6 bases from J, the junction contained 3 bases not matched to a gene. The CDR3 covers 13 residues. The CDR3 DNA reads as TGCAGTGCTAAACGACAGGGTAATTCACCCCTCCACTTT. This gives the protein CSAKRQGNSPLHF.

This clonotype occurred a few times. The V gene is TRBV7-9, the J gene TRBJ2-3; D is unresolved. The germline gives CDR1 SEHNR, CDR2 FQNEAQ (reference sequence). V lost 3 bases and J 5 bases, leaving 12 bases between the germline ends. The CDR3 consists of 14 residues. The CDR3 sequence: CASSFSFSKDTQYF. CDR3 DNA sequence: TGTGCCAGCAGCTTCTCGTTTTCTAAAGATACGCAGTATTTT.

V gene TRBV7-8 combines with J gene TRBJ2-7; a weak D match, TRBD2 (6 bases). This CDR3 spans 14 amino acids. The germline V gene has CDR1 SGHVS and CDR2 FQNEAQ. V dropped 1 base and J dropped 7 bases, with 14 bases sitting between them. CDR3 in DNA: TGTGCCAGCAGCTTAGGTCCGGGAGCGAAAGAGCAGTACTTC. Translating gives CASSLGPGAKEQYF.

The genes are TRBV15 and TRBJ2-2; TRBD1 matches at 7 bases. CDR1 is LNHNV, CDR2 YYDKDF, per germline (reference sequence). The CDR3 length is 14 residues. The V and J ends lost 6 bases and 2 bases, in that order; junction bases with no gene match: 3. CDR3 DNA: TGTGCCACCAGGGGACAGATAAACACCGGGGAGCTGTTTTTT. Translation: CATRGQINTGELFF.